This is a list of T cell receptor beta chains from one sample in a study of shared clonotypes between healthy human individuals. Method: immunoSEQ multiplex PCR; TCRdb's copy keeps in-frame clones and lacks some. The sample consists of roughly 1.4 million clones, approximately 98.5% of them appearing once. The sample was naive CD4+ T cells sorted from blood. Receptor source: a man aged 30 to 45 in good health. Both conserved end residues are part of each CDR3. Fields, in order: CDR3 length, J gene, D gene, clone size, V gene, CDR3 DNA, CDR3 protein. D genes are given only for firm matches. A row's size may be missing; if present it is once, few, many or a size class.

16,TRBJ2-6,.,.,TRBV7-2,TGTGCCAGCAGCTTGCGCAGGGGTGCTGGGGCCAACGTCCTGACTTTC,CASSLRRGAGANVLTF
16,TRBJ2-2,TRBD2,once,TRBV11-2,TGTGCCAGCAGCTTACTAAGCGGGAGAGGCACCGGGGAGCTGTTTTTT,CASSLLSGRGTGELFF
15,TRBJ2-2,.,.,TRBV10-3,TGTGCCATCAGTACCGACAGGACAAACGCCGGGGAGCTGTTTTTT,CAISTDRTNAGELFF
13,TRBJ2-7,.,.,TRBV9,TGTGCCAGCAGCGGAGGGAACACCTACGAGCAGTACTTC,CASSGGNTYEQYF
13,TRBJ2-7,TRBD1,.,TRBV30,TGTGCCTGGAGTGTAAGGGGGCCAAGCGAGCAGTACTTC,CAWSVRGPSEQYF
13,TRBJ2-1,.,.,TRBV9,TGTGCCAGCAGCGTAGACAAATTCGGGCCACAGTTCTTC,CASSVDKFGPQFF
15,TRBJ2-7,TRBD2,.,TRBV5-1,TGCGCCAGCAGCCCAGGACTAGTGGGATCCTACGAGCAGTACTTC,CASSPGLVGSYEQYF
13,TRBJ1-2,.,once,TRBV7-9,TGTGCCAGCAGCTTATGGCAGGGGTATGGCTACACCTTC,CASSLWQGYGYTF
9,TRBJ1-2,.,.,TRBV29-1,TGCAGCGTTGGACCCTCCTACACCTTC,CSVGPSYTF
13,TRBJ1-5,.,.,TRBV28,TGTGCCAGTCGGGGGAACGGCAATCAGCCCCAGCATTTT,CASRGNGNQPQHF
13,TRBJ1-2,TRBD1,.,TRBV18,TGTGCCAGCTCACCGGGACAGGGAGGCGGCTACACCTTC,CASSPGQGGGYTF
13,TRBJ2-5,.,.,TRBV5-4,TGTGCCAGCAATCTACAGAGGGAAGAGACCCAGTACTTC,CASNLQREETQYF
15,TRBJ2-1,.,.,TRBV5-1,TGCGCCAGCAGCTTGGAGGGGAGCTCCTACAACGAGCAGTTCTTC,CASSLEGSSYNEQFF